A single sample gave rise to the 22 T cell receptor beta chains below, sequenced in a study of T-cell reconstitution after alpha-beta-depleted transplantation in children (dated by TCRdb to about 2016). The intended sense of this specimen's treatment or condition label: allogeneic hematopoietic cell transplantation with graft depleted of TCRalphabeta T cells and CD19 B cells. The library was prepared using PCR. Sequencer: Illumina HiSeq 2500. Molecular barcoding was employed in the preparation of TCR libraries, with unique molecular identifiers being used to normalize TCRbeta repertoire quantification. TCRdb took the public reads, trimmed them with fastp at Q25, ran MiXCR for clone calling and kept in-frame beta chains. A single entry per CDR3 protein holds the most common genes and DNA from its merged rows. Present in this sample are 500,000 to 650,000 distinct CDR3 sequences, roughly an eighth of which were seen just once. The ten largest clonotypes hold 12% to 15% of the sample.

Sequences were derived from PBMCs, mostly from graft donor cells, sampled 180 days after TCRalphabeta/CD19-depleted stem cell transplant. The receptors derive from a female patient aged 2-10 years who had a stem cell transplant for aplastic anemia, so the T cells may come from the graft donor.

This clonotype was observed a handful of times. The junction departs from the called germline gene at one end, perhaps through a read error. The genes are TRBV7-2 and TRBJ2-7; D tentatively fits TRBD1 or TRBD2 (5 bases each). Germline V gene lookup returns CDR1 SGHTA and CDR2 FQGNSA. The length of the CDR3 is 15 residues. The CDR3 reads CASSLVGDPSCEQYF. In DNA, the CDR3 is TGTGCCAGCAGCTTAGTGGGGGATCCTTCCTGCGAGCAGTACTTC.

In its sample, this clonotype was seen many times. The gene calls are TRBV28 and TRBJ1-2, with D unresolved. This CDR3 spans 14 amino acids. Per the germline V gene, CDR1 is MDHEN and CDR2 is SYDVKM. Trimming took 1 base from V and 1 from J, leaving 7 bases between them. DNA for the CDR3: TGTGCCAGCAGTTTATCCCCCAGTAACTATGGCTACACCTTC. Protein: CASSLSPSNYGYTF.

This sequence joins TRBV19 and TRBJ2-7; TRBD1 matches at 8 bases. CDR1 LNHDA and CDR2 SQIVND come from the germline V gene (reference sequence). The J segment lost 1 base and the V segment lost 9 bases, leaving 11 bases of the junction unmatched. The CDR3 sequence is 15 residues long. CDR3 region: CASRRSDRESYEQYF. DNA of the CDR3: TGTGCCAGCAGGAGGTCGGACAGGGAATCCTACGAGCAGTACTTC.

The J gene is TRBJ2-7, the V gene TRBV27; a possible D gene is TRBD1 (6 bases). Germline-derived CDR1 and CDR2 are MNHEY and SMNVEV (reference sequence). Trimming pared 0 bases from V and 0 bases from J, leaving 9 bases between. The CDR3 sequence is 15 residues long. The CDR3 here is CASSLSQGSSYEQYF. The DNA for the CDR3 is TGTGCCAGCAGTTTATCGCAGGGGTCCTCCTACGAGCAGTACTTC.

The genes are TRBV10-3 and TRBJ2-7, with D possibly TRBD1 on 5 matching bases. The CDR3 is 14 amino acids. From germline, CDR1 is ENHRY and CDR2 SYGVKD. The CDR3 DNA sequence: TGTGCCGAGCTCATCCACAGGCGAACCTACGACCAGTACGTC. Amino acids: CAELIHRRTYDQYV.

This clonotype was seen ten or more times. The chain uses TRBV12-3 or TRBV12-4 and TRBJ1-2, with a possible D match to TRBD1 (6 bases). V lost 6 bases and J lost 3, with 11 bases in between. The CDR3 consists of 13 residues. CDR3 protein: CASSLGGYYGYTF. The CDR3 bases are TGTGCCAGCAGCCTAGGGGGATACTATGGCTACACCTTC.

The CDR3 protein is CASSYSIYLAGEVNEQFF. The CDR3 DNA follows: TGTGCCAGCAGTTACTCGATATACCTAGCGGGAGAGGTTAATGAGCAGTTCTTC. The chain has TRBV6-5 and TRBJ2-1; 10 bases line up with TRBD2. Per germline, CDR1 MNHEY and CDR2 SVGAGI. CDR3 length: 18 amino acids. Losses at the gene ends were 0 bases for V and 7 bases for J; bases not matched to a gene: 12.

This clonotype has only a few counts. The genes are TRBV29-1 and TRBJ1-2; D uncertain. The germline gives CDR1 SQVTM, CDR2 ANQGSEA. V was cut by 3 bases and J by 4 bases, with 15 bases left in between. This CDR3 has 14 residues. Here the CDR3 reads CSVEDRSSIYGYTF. The CDR3 nucleotides are TGCAGCGTTGAGGACCGATCCTCCATCTATGGCTACACCTTC. The variable domain in full, with the rest retrieved from reference TRBV29-1 and TRBJ1-2, is SAVISQKPSRDICQRGTSLTIQCQVDSQVTMMFWYRQQPGQSLTLIATANQGSEATYESGFVIDKFPISRPNLTFSTLTVSNMSPEDSSIYLCSVEDRSSIYGYTFGSGTRLTVV.

This clonotype came up a few times. The chain links TRBV15 to TRBJ1-4; D not resolved. Deletions cut 5 bases from V and 0 bases from J, with 10 bases between. The CDR3 extends over 15 amino acids. Per germline, CDR1 LNHNV and CDR2 YYDKDF (reference sequence). The CDR3 region has the DNA TGTGCCACCAGCGTTCGGGGAGCAACTAATGAAAAACTGTTTTTT. Translating gives CATSVRGATNEKLFF. The whole variable domain, filled in from reference TRBV15 and TRBJ1-4, reads DAMVIQNPRYQVTQFGKPVTLSCSQTLNHNVMYWYQQKSSQAPKLLFHYYDKDFNNEADTPDNFQSRRPNTSFCFLDIRSPGLGDTAMYLCATSVRGATNEKLFFGSGTQLSVL.

This clonotype was observed a handful of times. The chain's CDR3 is CASLQGMNTEAFF. CDR3 bases: TGTGCCAGTTTACAGGGAATGAACACTGAAGCTTTCTTT. The chain has TRBV7-8 and TRBJ1-1, with D maybe TRBD1 (6 bases). V lost 9 bases and J 0 bases, leaving 11 bases between the germline ends. CDR1 and CDR2 (germline): SGHVS, FQNEAQ. The CDR3 consists of 13 residues.

This clonotype was observed a few times. The rearrangement uses TRBV20-1 and TRBJ1-5; possible D gene TRBD1, 5 bases. The CDR3 extends over 16 amino acids. V was trimmed by 0 bases and J by 5 bases, leaving 17 bases between them. Germline assignment: CDR1 DFQATT and CDR2 SNEGSKA (reference sequence). CDR3 region: CSARDPQARPDQPQHF. The DNA for the CDR3 is TGCAGTGCTAGAGATCCACAGGCGCGTCCCGATCAGCCCCAGCATTTT.

This clonotype was seen only a few times. The genes are TRBV7-2 and TRBJ1-1; D is undetermined. Germline values: CDR1 SGHTA, CDR2 FQGNSA. The CDR3 runs 16 residues. V lost 4 bases and J 0 bases, leaving 15 bases between the germline ends. CDR3 DNA: TGTGCCAGCAGCTCTCAAAGTCGGGGAATGAACACTGAAGCTTTCTTT. Translation gives CASSSQSRGMNTEAFF.

The chain joins TRBV5-1 to TRBJ2-5; no clear D gene. This CDR3 has 14 residues. The germline V gene encodes CDR1 SGHRS and CDR2 YFSETQ. V was shortened by 2 bases and J by 5 bases, with 13 bases between the two germline ends. Written as DNA, the CDR3 is TGCGCCAGCAGCTTTTGGCGGTCCGGGGAGACCCAGTACTTC. Encoded protein: CASSFWRSGETQYF.

V gene TRBV30 combines with J gene TRBJ1-1; D is unclear. V was pared by 5 bases and J by 1 base, with 5 bases between. The CDR3 runs to 11 residues. CDR1 and CDR2 (germline): GTSNPN, SVGIG (reference sequence). CDR3 loop: CAWGENTEAFF. CDR3 nucleotides: TGTGCCTGGGGGGAGAACACTGAAGCTTTCTTT.

This clonotype has just a few counts. The chain joins TRBV6-5 to TRBJ2-3; 8 positions match TRBD2. V lost 5 bases and J lost 0; bases outside the gene matches: 7. The CDR3 extends over 16 amino acids. CDR1 MNHEY and CDR2 SVGAGI come from the germline V gene. The CDR3 DNA follows: TGTGCCAGCAGTACGGGAGGGACAACTAGCACAGATACGCAGTATTTT. Protein sequence: CASSTGGTTSTDTQYF.

This clonotype was seen only a few times. The rearrangement joins TRBV12-3 or TRBV12-4 to TRBJ1-2; 7 nucleotides line up with TRBD1. This CDR3 comprises 13 residues. The J segment lost 6 bases and the V segment lost 5 bases, leaving 6 bases of the junction unmatched. CDR3 sequence: CASSTTGVDGYTF. The DNA of the CDR3 is TGTGCCAGCAGTACAACAGGGGTAGATGGCTACACCTTC.

The genes are TRBV29-1 and TRBJ2-2; D gene unclear. Germline V gives CDR1 SQVTM, CDR2 ANQGSEA. The CDR3 sequence is 12 residues long. The V and J ends lost 1 base and 6 bases respectively, with 6 bases between them. The CDR3 here is CSVEGKPGELFF. DNA for the CDR3: TGCAGCGTTGAAGGGAAACCCGGGGAGCTGTTTTTT.

This clonotype was found a few times. The chain combines TRBV7-8 with TRBJ2-7, with D unclear. The V gene lost 5 bases and the J gene lost 7 bases, with 18 bases spanning the gap. Germline V gives CDR1 SGHVS, CDR2 FQNEAQ. The CDR3 has 14 amino acids. The DNA for the CDR3 is TGTGCCAGCAGCGCCAATCCTATACCCCCGGAGCAGTACGTC. It yields the protein CASSANPIPPEQYV.

The chain employs TRBV27 and TRBJ1-1; possible D gene TRBD1, 5 bases. Trimming removed 2 bases from V and 0 bases from J, with 10 bases in between. The germline V gene encodes CDR1 MNHEY and CDR2 SMNVEV (reference sequence). The CDR3 runs to 15 residues. For the CDR3, the DNA is TGTGCCAGCAGTTTACAGGGCTCAATGAACACTGAAGCTTTCTTT. Amino acid sequence: CASSLQGSMNTEAFF.

This clonotype was picked up a small number of times. The gene calls are TRBV7-8 and TRBJ2-5; D possibly corresponds to TRBD2 (6 bases). The germline V gene encodes CDR1 SGHVS and CDR2 FQNEAQ. The CDR3 has 18 residues. The V end lost 5 bases, the J end lost 3 bases, and 25 bases lay between the germline ends. The CDR3, as DNA: TGTGCCAGCAGCAACCGGGACTCGACACCCTTCGTGGAAGAGACCCAGTACTTC. This encodes CASSNRDSTPFVEETQYF.

The chain uses TRBV13 and TRBJ1-6; D remains unclear. V was shortened by 5 bases and J by 8 bases, with 16 bases between the two germline ends. This CDR3 is 15 amino acids long. Germline values: CDR1 PRHDT, CDR2 FYEKMQ (reference sequence). In DNA, the CDR3 is TGTGCCAGCAGCCCCAGCCCGGGTCAGGATTCACCCCTCCACTTT. This translates into CASSPSPGQDSPLHF.

This clonotype was seen a few times. At one boundary the junction diverges from the germline segment, which might be a read error. V usage is TRBV20-1 and J usage is TRBJ2-1; 8 bases map to TRBD2. CDR3 length equals 17 residues. The germline CDR1 and CDR2 sequences are DFQATT and SNEGSKA (reference sequence). The CDR3: CCANSPRGGRTYNEQFF. For the CDR3, the DNA is TGCTGTGCTAACTCGCCCCGGGGGGGCCGAACCTACAATGAGCAGTTCTTC.